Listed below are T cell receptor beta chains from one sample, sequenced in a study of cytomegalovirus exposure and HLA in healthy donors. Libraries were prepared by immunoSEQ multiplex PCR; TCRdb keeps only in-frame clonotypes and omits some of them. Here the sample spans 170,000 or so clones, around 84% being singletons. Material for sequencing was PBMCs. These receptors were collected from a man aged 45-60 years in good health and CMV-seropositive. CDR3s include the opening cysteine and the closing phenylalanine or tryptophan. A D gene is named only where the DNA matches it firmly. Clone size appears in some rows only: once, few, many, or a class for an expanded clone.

CASSHRNRMNTEAFF,TGTGCCAGCAGTCATCGGAACAGGATGAACACTGAAGCTTTCTTT,.,TRBJ1-1,.,TRBV5-4
CASRGVSYEQYF,TGTGCCAGCCGCGGGGTCTCCTACGAGCAGTACTTC,.,TRBJ2-7,few,TRBV6-5
CASSPGQGSRVNYGYTF,TGTGCCAGCTCCCCAGGACAGGGGTCGCGAGTTAACTATGGCTACACCTTC,TRBD1,TRBJ1-2,.,TRBV18
CASSRGPGDSYNEQFF,TGCGCCAGCAGCCGCGGCCCCGGGGACTCCTACAATGAGCAGTTCTTC,.,TRBJ2-1,.,TRBV5-1
CASSLEASGGAGDTQYF,TGCGCCAGCAGCTTGGAGGCTAGCGGGGGGGCCGGGGATACGCAGTATTTT,TRBD2,TRBJ2-3,.,TRBV5-1
CASSSGGGGSSGANVLTF,TGTGCCAGCAGCTCCGGTGGGGGCGGATCCTCTGGGGCCAACGTCCTGACTTTC,.,TRBJ2-6,.,TRBV11-3
CASKKGEGGNQPQHF,TGTGCCAGCAAAAAGGGAGAGGGGGGCAATCAGCCCCAGCATTTT,.,TRBJ1-5,.,TRBV2
CASSYRRDRGAEQYF,TGTGCCAGCAGTTACCGAAGGGACAGGGGGGCCGAGCAGTACTTC,TRBD1,TRBJ2-7,.,TRBV6-5
CASPPGQGLLAFF,TGTGCCAGCCCCCCCGGACAGGGTCTCTTAGCTTTCTTT,.,TRBJ1-1,.,TRBV21-1
CASSVQGPQDIQYF,TGCGCCAGCAGTGTACAGGGTCCTCAAGACATTCAGTACTTC,.,TRBJ2-4,.,TRBV10-1
CASSSGTGLHTIYF,TGCGCCAGCAGCTCGGGGACAGGGCTACACACCATATATTTT,TRBD1,TRBJ1-3,.,TRBV5-1
CASSGASSYNEQFF,TGTGCCAGCAGCGGGGCAAGCTCCTACAATGAGCAGTTCTTC,.,TRBJ2-1,.,TRBV9
CASGAGPYNSPLHF,TGTGCCAGCGGGGCAGGACCCTATAATTCACCCCTCCACTTT,.,TRBJ1-6,few,TRBV6-5
CASSSGLAGARETQYF,TGTGCCAGCAGCTCGGGACTAGCGGGAGCTCGAGAGACCCAGTACTTC,TRBD2,TRBJ2-5,many,TRBV7-9
CASRTTSGYQETQYF,TGTGCCAGCAGAACGACTAGCGGGTACCAAGAGACCCAGTACTTC,TRBD2,TRBJ2-5,.,TRBV2
CASSQGEVGPLFF,TGCGCCAGCAGCCAAGGGGAGGTCGGGCCACTGTTTTTT,.,TRBJ1-4,.,TRBV4-1
CVSSFAGGAGETQYF,TGTGTCAGCAGCTTCGCGGGGGGGGCGGGAGAGACCCAGTACTTC,TRBD2,TRBJ2-5,.,TRBV11-1
CASSESSYNEQFF,TGCGCCAGCAGCGAGAGCTCCTACAATGAGCAGTTCTTC,.,TRBJ2-1,.,TRBV5-1
CASSVRLAGNNEQFF,TGTGCCAGCAGCGTACGGCTAGCGGGGAACAATGAGCAGTTCTTC,TRBD2,TRBJ2-1,.,TRBV9
CASSVTGTGGQPQHF,TGTGCCAGCAGCGTAACGGGGACAGGGGGTCAGCCCCAGCATTTT,TRBD1,TRBJ1-5,.,TRBV6-1
CAWSVRGWTGENTEAFF,TGTGCCTGGAGTGTAAGGGGGTGGACAGGCGAGAACACTGAAGCTTTCTTT,TRBD1,TRBJ1-1,.,TRBV30
CASSVVVGGITEQFF,TGTGCCAGCAGCGTAGTCGTGGGAGGAATAACGGAGCAGTTCTTC,.,TRBJ2-1,.,TRBV9
CASSKWLRGLIGEQYF,TGTGCCAGCAGCAAATGGCTCAGGGGGCTAATTGGCGAGCAGTACTTC,.,TRBJ2-7,.,TRBV21-1
CASSYGDRENTEAFF,TGTGCCAGCAGTTACGGGGACAGGGAAAACACTGAAGCTTTCTTT,TRBD1,TRBJ1-1,.,TRBV6-5
CASTRQDTQYF,TGTGCCAGCACTAGGCAGGATACGCAGTATTTT,.,TRBJ2-3,.,TRBV6-6
CASSLERGANTDTQYF,TGCGCCAGCAGCTTGGAACGGGGGGCCAACACAGATACGCAGTATTTT,.,TRBJ2-3,.,TRBV5-1
CATQGGQGSTDTQYF,TGTGCCACCCAAGGGGGACAGGGAAGCACAGATACGCAGTATTTT,TRBD1,TRBJ2-3,.,TRBV2
CASSPDRTPSYEQYF,TGCGCCAGCAGTCCTGACAGGACCCCTTCCTACGAGCAGTACTTC,.,TRBJ2-7,.,TRBV5-1
CASSKHSGETQYF,TGTGCCAGCAGCAAGCACAGTGGAGAGACCCAGTACTTC,.,TRBJ2-5,.,TRBV11-2
CATSRGFRETQYF,TGTGCCACCAGCCGAGGTTTTAGAGAGACCCAGTACTTC,.,TRBJ2-5,.,TRBV15
CASSLVGGGYEAFF,TGTGCCAGCAGCCTTGTGGGGGGGGGATATGAAGCTTTCTTT,.,TRBJ1-1,.,TRBV5-4
CASSSKGAVEQYF,TGTGCCAGCAGCTCAAAGGGGGCGGTCGAGCAGTACTTC,TRBD1,TRBJ2-7,.,TRBV7-6
CASSVQGNTQYF,TGCGCCAGCAGCGTACAGGGCAATACGCAGTATTTT,.,TRBJ2-3,.,TRBV5-1
CASSETSNTEAFF,TGTGCCAGCAGTGAAACATCGAACACTGAAGCTTTCTTT,.,TRBJ1-1,.,TRBV6-1
CASRTGGRTEAFF,TGTGCCAGCAGAACAGGGGGAAGGACTGAAGCTTTCTTT,TRBD1,TRBJ1-1,.,TRBV6-5
CASSDGDRGNYGYTF,TGTGCCAGCAGTGATGGGGACAGGGGAAACTATGGCTACACCTTC,TRBD1,TRBJ1-2,.,TRBV6-1
CSTDTNTEAFF,TGCAGTACGGACACGAACACTGAAGCTTTCTTT,.,TRBJ1-1,.,TRBV20-1
CSVEGGYGGYTF,TGCAGCGTTGAAGGGGGCTACGGTGGCTACACCTTC,.,TRBJ1-2,once,TRBV29-1
CASSAGLAGYNEQFF,TGTGCCAGCAGCGCTGGACTAGCGGGGTACAATGAGCAGTTCTTC,TRBD2,TRBJ2-1,.,TRBV9
CASSPPSRTGNTEAFF,TGTGCCAGCTCACCACCGTCTCGGACAGGGAACACTGAAGCTTTCTTT,TRBD1,TRBJ1-1,.,TRBV18
CASSEPGQGANSAGYTF,TGTGCCAGTAGTGAGCCGGGACAGGGGGCGAACTCGGCTGGCTACACCTTC,TRBD1,TRBJ1-2,few,TRBV19
CASSGGQVNQPQHF,TGTGCCAGCAGTGGGGGACAGGTCAATCAGCCCCAGCATTTT,TRBD1,TRBJ1-5,.,TRBV2
CASGAAGSRGYTF,TGTGCCAGCGGAGCAGCTGGGTCGCGTGGCTACACCTTC,.,TRBJ1-2,.,TRBV9
CASSLTGSAEAFF,TGTGCCAGCAGCCTGACAGGGAGCGCTGAAGCTTTCTTT,TRBD1,TRBJ1-1,.,TRBV5-8
CASSLWTSGGYQETQYF,TGCGCCAGCAGCTTGTGGACTAGCGGGGGATACCAAGAGACCCAGTACTTC,TRBD2,TRBJ2-5,.,TRBV5-1
CASSSGLAGGENIQYF,TGTGCCAGCAGCTCCGGACTAGCGGGAGGTGAAAACATTCAGTACTTC,TRBD2,TRBJ2-4,.,TRBV7-2
CASSPGAPAYEKLFF,TGCGCCAGCAGCCCAGGGGCGCCGGCGTATGAAAAACTGTTTTTT,.,TRBJ1-4,.,TRBV5-1
CASSSRQGGLNTEAFF,TGTGCCAGCTCATCCCGACAGGGGGGATTGAACACTGAAGCTTTCTTT,TRBD1,TRBJ1-1,.,TRBV18
CASSETLAVPTGELFF,TGTGCCAGCAGTGAGACTTTAGCGGTACCCACCGGGGAGCTGTTTTTT,.,TRBJ2-2,.,TRBV6-1
CATSRGETQYF,TGCGCCACCTCCCGGGGGGAGACCCAGTACTTC,.,TRBJ2-5,once,TRBV10-2
CASSLEQGEGANVLTF,TGTGCCAGCAGCTTAGAACAGGGGGAAGGGGCCAACGTCCTGACTTTC,TRBD1,TRBJ2-6,.,TRBV7-9
CVAVQALTTEAFF,TGTGTTGCTGTGCAGGCCCTGACCACTGAAGCTTTCTTT,.,TRBJ1-1,.,TRBV6-1
CASSVEGAPVEKLFF,TGTGCCAGCAGCGTAGAGGGGGCCCCAGTTGAAAAACTGTTTTTT,TRBD1,TRBJ1-4,.,TRBV9
CASSSQSGNTEAFF,TGTGCCAGCAGCTCCCAGTCAGGGAACACTGAAGCTTTCTTT,.,TRBJ1-1,.,TRBV7-9
CASSSTAANYGYTF,TGCGCCAGCAGCTCGACAGCCGCTAACTATGGCTACACCTTC,.,TRBJ1-2,.,TRBV5-1
CASSQDGPASAPYNEQFF,TGTGCCAGCAGCCAAGATGGTCCAGCGTCTGCCCCCTACAATGAGCAGTTCTTC,.,TRBJ2-1,.,TRBV4-2
CASSPDSFATNEKLFF,TGTGCCAGCAGCCCTGACAGTTTTGCAACTAATGAAAAACTGTTTTTT,.,TRBJ1-4,.,TRBV5-8
CASTGQMNTEAFF,TGTGCCAGCACCGGACAGATGAACACTGAAGCTTTCTTT,.,TRBJ1-1,.,TRBV2
CASSPFGGASNYEQYF,TGCGCCAGCAGCCCATTCGGCGGGGCCTCTAACTACGAGCAGTACTTC,.,TRBJ2-7,.,TRBV4-1
CASSLRGGLSNQPQHF,TGTGCCAGCAGTTTACGAGGGGGCTTGAGCAATCAGCCCCAGCATTTT,TRBD1,TRBJ1-5,.,TRBV27